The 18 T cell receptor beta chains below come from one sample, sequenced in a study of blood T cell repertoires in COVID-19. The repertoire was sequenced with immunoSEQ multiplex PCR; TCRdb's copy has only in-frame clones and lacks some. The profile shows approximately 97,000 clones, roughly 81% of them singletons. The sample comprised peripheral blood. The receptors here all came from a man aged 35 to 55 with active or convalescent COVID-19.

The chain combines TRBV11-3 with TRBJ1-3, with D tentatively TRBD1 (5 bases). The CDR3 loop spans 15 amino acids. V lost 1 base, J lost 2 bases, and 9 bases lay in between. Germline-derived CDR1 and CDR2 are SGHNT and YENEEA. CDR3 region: CASSLGRGPGNTIYF. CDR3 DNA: TGTGCCAGCAGCTTAGGAAGGGGTCCTGGAAACACCATATATTTT.

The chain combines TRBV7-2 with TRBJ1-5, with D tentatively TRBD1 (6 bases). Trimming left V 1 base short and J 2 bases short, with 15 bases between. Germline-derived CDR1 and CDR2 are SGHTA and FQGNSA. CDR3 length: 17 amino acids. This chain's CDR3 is CASSLEAGAGRNQPQHF. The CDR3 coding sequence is TGTGCCAGCAGCTTAGAGGCAGGGGCCGGGCGCAATCAGCCCCAGCATTTT.

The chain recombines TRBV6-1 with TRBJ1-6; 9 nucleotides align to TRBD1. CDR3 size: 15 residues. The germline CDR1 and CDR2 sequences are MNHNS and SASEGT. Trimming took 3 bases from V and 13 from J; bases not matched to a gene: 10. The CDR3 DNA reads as TGTGCCAGCAGTGAGGGGGGGACAGGGATTTACCCCCTCCACTTT. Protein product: CASSEGGTGIYPLHF.

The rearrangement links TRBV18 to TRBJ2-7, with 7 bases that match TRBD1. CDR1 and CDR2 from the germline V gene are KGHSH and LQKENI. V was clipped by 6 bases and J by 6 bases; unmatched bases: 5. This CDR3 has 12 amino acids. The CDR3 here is CASSLTGVEQYF. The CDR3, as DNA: TGTGCCAGCTCCCTTACAGGGGTCGAGCAGTACTTC. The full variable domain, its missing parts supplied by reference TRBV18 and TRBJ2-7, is NAGVMQNPRHLVRRRGQEARLRCSPMKGHSHVYWYRQLPEEGLKFMVYLQKENIIDESGMPKERFSAEFPKEGPSILRIQQVVRGDSAAYFCASSLTGVEQYFGPGTRLTVT.

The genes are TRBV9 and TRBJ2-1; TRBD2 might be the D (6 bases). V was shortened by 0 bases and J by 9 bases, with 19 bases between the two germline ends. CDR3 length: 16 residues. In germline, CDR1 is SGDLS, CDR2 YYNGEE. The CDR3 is CASSVAVAGNSFEQFF. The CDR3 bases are TGTGCCAGCAGCGTAGCCGTGGCGGGGAATTCTTTTGAGCAGTTCTTC.

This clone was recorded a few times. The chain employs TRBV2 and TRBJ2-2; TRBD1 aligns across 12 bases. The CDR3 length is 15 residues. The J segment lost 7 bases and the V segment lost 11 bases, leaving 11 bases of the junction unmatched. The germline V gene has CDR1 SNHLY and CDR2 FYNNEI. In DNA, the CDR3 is TGTGCCGGGGGGACAGGGGGCGCGAGGAACGGGGAGCTGTTTTTT. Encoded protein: CAGGTGGARNGELFF.

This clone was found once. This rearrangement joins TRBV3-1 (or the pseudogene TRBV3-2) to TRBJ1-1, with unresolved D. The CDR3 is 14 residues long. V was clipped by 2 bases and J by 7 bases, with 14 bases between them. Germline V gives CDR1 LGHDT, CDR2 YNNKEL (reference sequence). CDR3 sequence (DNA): TGTGCCAGCAGCCAAAGTTCCCAGGCTGGTGAAGCTTTCTTT. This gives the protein CASSQSSQAGEAFF.

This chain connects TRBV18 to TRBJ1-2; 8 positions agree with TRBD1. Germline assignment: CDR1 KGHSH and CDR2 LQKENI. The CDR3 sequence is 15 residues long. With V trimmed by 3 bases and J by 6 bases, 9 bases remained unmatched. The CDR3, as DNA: TGTGCCAGCTCACCTATAAACGGACAGGGCCATGGCTACACCTTC. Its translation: CASSPINGQGHGYTF. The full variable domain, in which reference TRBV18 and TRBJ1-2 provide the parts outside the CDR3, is NAGVMQNPRHLVRRRGQEARLRCSPMKGHSHVYWYRQLPEEGLKFMVYLQKENIIDESGMPKERFSAEFPKEGPSILRIQQVVRGDSAAYFCASSPINGQGHGYTFGSGTRLTVV.

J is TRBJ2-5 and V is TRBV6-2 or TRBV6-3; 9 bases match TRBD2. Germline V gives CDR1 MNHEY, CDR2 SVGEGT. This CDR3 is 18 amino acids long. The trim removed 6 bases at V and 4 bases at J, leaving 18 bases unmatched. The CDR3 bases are TGTGCCAGCAGCACCCCCGGTAGGAGCGGGGGGCGGGGAGAGACCCAGTACTTC. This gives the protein CASSTPGRSGGRGETQYF.

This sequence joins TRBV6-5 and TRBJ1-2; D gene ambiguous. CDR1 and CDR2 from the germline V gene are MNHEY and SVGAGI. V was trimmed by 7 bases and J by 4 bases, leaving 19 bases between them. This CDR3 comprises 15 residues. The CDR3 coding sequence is TGTGCCAGCATGGCCAGTGGGAGGATTTTCTATGGCTACACCTTC. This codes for CASMASGRIFYGYTF.

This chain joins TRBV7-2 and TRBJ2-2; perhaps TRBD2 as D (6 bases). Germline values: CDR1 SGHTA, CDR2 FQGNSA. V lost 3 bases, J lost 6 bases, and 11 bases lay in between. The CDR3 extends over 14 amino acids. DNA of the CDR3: TGTGCCAGCAGCTTTGACGGGGGTTCCGGGGAGCTGTTTTTT. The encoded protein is CASSFDGGSGELFF.

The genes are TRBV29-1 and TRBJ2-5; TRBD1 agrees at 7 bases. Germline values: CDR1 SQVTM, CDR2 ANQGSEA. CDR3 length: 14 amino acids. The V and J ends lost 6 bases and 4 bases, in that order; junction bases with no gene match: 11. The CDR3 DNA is TGCAGCGTCAAACGACAGGGAATCGGAGAGACCCAGTACTTC. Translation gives CSVKRQGIGETQYF.

The CDR3 protein is CATGLAGQETQYF. The CDR3 DNA sequence: TGTGCCACCGGACTAGCGGGGCAAGAGACCCAGTACTTC. The chain recombines TRBV5-6 with TRBJ2-5, with 12 bases matching TRBD2. The germline V gene has CDR1 SGHDT and CDR2 YYEEEE. The CDR3 spans 13 residues. J was trimmed by 2 bases and V by 9 bases; bases with no gene match: 2. Full variable domain (outside the CDR3, taken from reference TRBV5-6 and TRBJ2-5): DAGVTQSPTHLIKTRGQQVTLRCSPKSGHDTVSWYQQALGQGPQFIFQYYEEEERQRGNFPDRFSGHQFPNYSSELNVNALLLGDSALYLCATGLAGQETQYFGPGTRLLVL.

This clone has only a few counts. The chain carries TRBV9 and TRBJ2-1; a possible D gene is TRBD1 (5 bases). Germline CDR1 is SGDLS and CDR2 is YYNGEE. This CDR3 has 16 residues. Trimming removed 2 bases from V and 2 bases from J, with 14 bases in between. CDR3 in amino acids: CASSVSGYPPYNEQFF. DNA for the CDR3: TGTGCCAGCAGCGTTTCAGGGTACCCCCCCTACAATGAGCAGTTCTTC.

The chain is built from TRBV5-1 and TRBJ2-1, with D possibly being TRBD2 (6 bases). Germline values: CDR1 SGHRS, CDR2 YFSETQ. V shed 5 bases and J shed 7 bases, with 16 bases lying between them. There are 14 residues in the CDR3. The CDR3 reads CASSDISGSNEQFF. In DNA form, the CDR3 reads TGCGCCAGCAGTGATATTAGCGGATCGAATGAGCAGTTCTTC.

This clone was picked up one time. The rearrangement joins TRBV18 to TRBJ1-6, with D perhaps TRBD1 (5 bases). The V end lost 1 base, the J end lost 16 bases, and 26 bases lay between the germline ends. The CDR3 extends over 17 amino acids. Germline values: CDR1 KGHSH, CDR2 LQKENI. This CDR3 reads CASSPLTSQAGLGALHF. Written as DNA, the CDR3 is TGTGCCAGCTCACCACTGACATCACAGGCGGGATTGGGAGCGCTCCACTTT.

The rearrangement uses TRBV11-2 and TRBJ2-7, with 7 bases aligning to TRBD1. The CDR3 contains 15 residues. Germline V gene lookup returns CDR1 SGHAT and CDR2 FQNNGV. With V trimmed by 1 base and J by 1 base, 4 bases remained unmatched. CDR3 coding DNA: TGTGCCAGCAGCTTAGTTGTGACAGGGTCCTACGAGCAGTACTTC. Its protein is CASSLVVTGSYEQYF.

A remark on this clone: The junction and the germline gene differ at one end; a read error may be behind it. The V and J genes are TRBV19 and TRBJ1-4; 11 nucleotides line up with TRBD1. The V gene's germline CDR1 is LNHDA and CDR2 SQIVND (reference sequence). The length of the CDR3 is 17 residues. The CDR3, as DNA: TGTGCCGGTAGTCCCCGCGGGACAGGGGGAACTAATGAAAAACTGTTTTTT. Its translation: CAGSPRGTGGTNEKLFF.